Shown below are 8 T cell receptor beta chains from a single sample sequenced in a study of metastatic and nonmetastatic thyroid tumors (dated by TCRdb to 2020 to 2022). Before undergoing thyroid surgery, none of the patients had been given any kind of treatment. The library was produced with PCR. Data came from an Illumina HiSeq 4000. TCRdb reworked the public reads: Q25 trimming with fastp, MiXCR clone assembly, productive beta chains retained. The sample table records under 55,000 clones; approximately 17% of these occur just once. Of the sample, about 3% is held by the ten largest clones. Sequenced sample: blood. All receptors derive from a female donor with papillary thyroid cancer or a benign thyroid nodule (not recorded which). Some clones in this sample may be carry-over from other donors' samples.

In this sample, this clone turned up a few times. The chain joins TRBV19 to TRBJ1-2; 7 positions agree with TRBD1. In germline, CDR1 is LNHDA, CDR2 SQIVND (reference sequence). V was pared by 10 bases and J by 4 bases, with 6 bases of the junction left unmatched. The CDR3 runs 12 residues. The CDR3, as DNA: TGTGCCACACGGACAGGCACCTATGGCTACACCTTC. Translated, it gives CATRTGTYGYTF.

Comments on this clone: The junction shows a germline mismatch at one end, possibly a read error. The chain recombines TRBV24-1 with TRBJ2-2, with 9 nucleotides matching TRBD2. Germline loops: CDR1 KGHDR, CDR2 SFDVKD. The CDR3 has 17 residues. This chain's CDR3 is CATSDFLGLATNRGAVF. The CDR3, as DNA: TGTGCCACCAGTGATTTTCTTGGACTAGCGACAAACCGGGGAGCTGTTTTT.

As for this clone: A read error may explain this, as a much larger clone is one base away. The identical CDR3 is also encoded by other nucleotide sequences in the sample. The genes are TRBV19 and TRBJ2-4, with D perhaps matching TRBD1 (5 bases). Germline V gene sequence: CDR1 LNHDA, CDR2 SQIVND (reference sequence). There are 13 residues in the CDR3. The CDR3 coding sequence is TGCGCCAGTAGTATGAAAAGGACAAATTATCAGTACTTC. This gives the protein CASSMKRTNYQYF. The whole variable domain, remainder taken from reference TRBV19 and TRBJ2-4, is DGGITQSPKYLFRKEGQNVTLSCEQNLNHDAMYWYRQDPGQGLRLIYYSQIVNDFQKGDIAEGYSVSREKKESFPLTVTSAQKNPTAFYLCASSMKRTNYQYFGAGTRLSVL.

The table lists this clone with a few counts. A read error may be the cause here, since a much bigger clone is one base away. Other DNA sequences of this sample code for an identical CDR3. The rearrangement uses TRBV2 and TRBJ2-7; D gene unclear. The CDR3 is 11 residues long. Germline lookup yields CDR1 SNHLY and CDR2 FYNNEI. The CDR3 DNA reads as TGTGCCAGCAGTGTAGTTTACGGGCAGTACTTC. Protein: CASSVVYGQYF.

Comments on this clone: One end of the junction fails to match germline, which may point to a read error. CDR3 loop: CASRTHYTVELFF. As DNA, the CDR3 is TGTGCCAGCAGGACACATTACACCGTGGAGCTGTTTTTT. This chain links TRBV6-1 with TRBJ2-2; D ambiguous. The CDR3 consists of 13 residues. CDR1 and CDR2 (germline): MNHNS, SASEGT.

This clone was counted at least ten times. V and J are TRBV9 and TRBJ1-1, with D tentatively TRBD1 (5 bases). The V and J ends lost 7 bases and 1 base respectively, with 11 bases between them. The CDR3 extends over 13 amino acids. Germline CDR1 SGDLS, CDR2 YYNGEE. The CDR3 region is CASSYRQNTEAFF. The CDR3 DNA reads as TGTGCCAGCTCCTACAGGCAGAACACTGAAGCTTTCTTT.

This clone showed up many times. The V gene is TRBV4-2, the J gene TRBJ1-1; 7 bases fit TRBD1. Germline CDR1 LGHNA, CDR2 YNFKEQ. CDR3 size: 14 residues. The trim removed 0 bases at V and 8 bases at J, leaving 6 bases unmatched. The CDR3 region has the DNA TGTGCCAGCAGCCAAGATGAATTGGACAGGGAAGCTTTCTTT. It encodes CASSQDELDREAFF.

In this sample, this clone turned up a few times. The rearrangement joins TRBV6-1 to TRBJ1-1, with D perhaps TRBD1 (5 bases). CDR3 length: 13 amino acids. Trimming removed 7 bases from V and 7 bases from J, with 16 bases in between. The germline V gene encodes CDR1 MNHNS and CDR2 SASEGT. The CDR3 here is CASNRQMKNEAFF. The DNA for the CDR3 is TGTGCCAGCAATAGACAGATGAAAAATGAAGCTTTCTTT.